A single sample is the source of the 15 T cell receptor beta chains below, sequenced in a study of T cell clonality in common variable immunodeficiency. Here immunoSEQ multiplex PCR was the method, and the copy in TCRdb shows in-frame clones only, minus some. This sample has about 32,000 clones, each found more than once. The sequencing input was peripheral blood mononuclear cells. The receptor source for this set is a person aged 18-70 years in good health.

In this sample, this clone turned up many times. From the germline J gene comes the end of the CDR3, since the read stops 3 residues before it. J is TRBJ1-2 and V is TRBV11-2; no firm D call. This CDR3 comprises 13 residues. Per the germline V gene, CDR1 is SGHAT and CDR2 is FQNNGV. CDR3 DNA (partial): TGTGCCAGCAGCTTAGATCTGGGCTGGGGC. It encodes CASSLDLGWG. The entire CDR3 sequence reads CASSLDLGWGYTF.

With regard to this clone: The read stops 3 residues short of the end of the CDR3; the missing end is completed from the germline J gene. V and J are TRBV19 and TRBJ1-5; a possible D gene is TRBD1 (6 bases). The CDR3 runs 15 residues. Germline CDR1 and CDR2: LNHDA and SQIVND (reference sequence). Trimming cost V 3 bases and J 6 bases, with 15 bases left between them. The CDR3 DNA, read in part, is TGTGCCAGTAGTATCGACGACAGGAAAAGTCAGCCC. Protein: CASSIDDRKSQP. The whole CDR3 is CASSIDDRKSQPQHF.

This clone was recorded many times. The CDR3 goes on 3 residues after the read ends, and that part is filled in from the germline J gene. The J gene is TRBJ2-1, the V gene TRBV29-1; TRBD1 agrees at 7 bases. Germline CDR1 and CDR2: SQVTM and ANQGSEA. The CDR3 sequence is 13 residues long. V shed 6 bases, J shed 7 bases, and the junction held 9 bases outside the gene matches. The CDR3 is CSVEWTGPNEQFF. The CDR3 bases that were read are TGCAGCGTCGAGTGGACAGGCCCAAATGAG.

Turning to this clone: Read coverage stops 3 residues before the CDR3 terminus; the germline J gene supplies the remainder. The chain recombines TRBV13 with TRBJ2-2; 7 nucleotides align to TRBD2. This CDR3 has 13 residues. Germline CDR1 and CDR2: PRHDT and FYEKMQ (reference sequence). The sequenced part of the CDR3 DNA is TGTGCCAGCAGCCCCGGGACTAATTCACCG. It encodes CASSPGTNSP. The CDR3 in its entirety is CASSPGTNSPLFF.

This clone was detected only a few times. The part of the CDR3 DNA that was read is TGTGCCTGGAGTGTCCAACTAGCGGGAGCCGGAAAGGGAGAC. Translating it yields CAWSVQLAGAGKGD. The whole CDR3 protein is CAWSVQLAGAGKGDYTF. The chain carries TRBV30 and TRBJ1-2; unclear D gene. Sequencing ends 3 residues short of the CDR3 end; the germline J gene provides the rest. The germline CDR1 and CDR2 sequences are GTSNPN and SVGIG (reference sequence). This CDR3 contains 17 residues.

This clone occurred many times. The missing CDR3 end, 3 residues past where the read stops, is filled in from the germline J gene. This sequence joins TRBV7-9 and TRBJ2-7, with 10 positions matching TRBD2. This CDR3 contains 14 residues. The V gene's germline CDR1 is SEHNR and CDR2 FQNEAQ (reference sequence). V dropped 5 bases and J dropped 2; count of bases not matched to a gene: 3. CDR3 DNA, as far as it was read: TGTGCCAGCAGCCGGACTAGCGGTACCTACGAG. It is translated as CASSRTSGTYE. The full CDR3 is CASSRTSGTYEQYF.

This clone was observed at least ten times. The CDR3 goes on 3 residues after the read ends, and that part is filled in from the germline J gene. The chain carries TRBV19 and TRBJ2-1; no reliable D call. Trimming cost V 5 bases and J 6 bases, with 14 bases left between them. Germline V CDR1 and CDR2: LNHDA, SQIVND (reference sequence). The CDR3 spans 14 residues. CDR3 residues: CASSSARRLNEQFF. The part of the CDR3 DNA that was read is TGTGCCAGTAGTTCGGCTAGACGGCTCAATGAG. The entire variable domain, with the rest obtained from reference TRBV19 and TRBJ2-1, is as follows: DGGITQSPKYLFRKEGQNVTLSCEQNLNHDAMYWYRQDPGQGLRLIYYSQIVNDFQKGDIAEGYSVSREKKESFPLTVTSAQKNPTAFYLCASSSARRLNEQFFGPGTRLTVL.

This clone was found many times. The read terminates 3 residues ahead of where the CDR3 ends, so the germline J gene completes it. The V and J genes are TRBV30 and TRBJ1-1; D may be TRBD1 (5 bases). The CDR3 spans 14 residues. Germline V gene lookup returns CDR1 GTSNPN and CDR2 SVGIG (reference sequence). With 3 bases removed from V and 1 base from J, the gap between germline ends came to 12 bases. The sequenced CDR3 bases are TGTGCCTGGAGACAGGTCGGAGGGAACACTGAA. Translation gives CAWRQVGGNTE. The full CDR3 protein reads CAWRQVGGNTEAFF.

This clone has ten or more counts. The read ends 3 residues shy of where the CDR3 ends; the end is completed using the germline J gene. The rearrangement joins TRBV28 to TRBJ1-3; the match to TRBD1 covers 7 bases. V shed 6 bases, J shed 4 bases, and the junction held 12 bases outside the gene matches. The CDR3 runs 16 residues. Germline CDR1 MDHEN, CDR2 SYDVKM. Incomplete CDR3 DNA: TGTGCCAGCAGCCCGACTTTAGACAGGGTCGGAAACACC. Protein: CASSPTLDRVGNT. The CDR3 reads in full as CASSPTLDRVGNTIYF.

This clone was picked up a small number of times. CDR3 region: CASSPTGGETQYF. The CDR3 DNA, read in part, is TGTGCCAGCAGCCCCACGGGTGGGGAGACC. This chain uses TRBV11-2 with TRBJ2-5; no clear D. The DNA ends 3 residues before the CDR3 does, and the rest of the CDR3 is filled in from the germline J gene. The germline V gene encodes CDR1 SGHAT and CDR2 FQNNGV. V lost 5 bases, J lost 5 bases, and 12 bases lay in between. The CDR3 is 13 amino acids.

For this clone: The read terminates 3 residues before the CDR3 end, so the remaining end is supplied by the germline J gene. This chain joins TRBV19 and TRBJ2-3; 10 bases are a match to TRBD1. Per the germline V gene, CDR1 is LNHDA and CDR2 is SQIVND (reference sequence). The CDR3 runs 14 residues. CDR3 bases read: TGTGCCAGTAGTATGGACAGGGGGTTAACGCCG. This sequence encodes CASSMDRGLTP. From start to end, the CDR3 is CASSMDRGLTPQYF.

This clone was seen ten or more times. The sequenced CDR3 bases are TGTGCCATCAGTGAGTCCGGGACAGGGGGCATCTATGGC. Translation: CAISESGTGGIYG. The whole CDR3 is CAISESGTGGIYGYTF. The chain recombines TRBV10-3 with TRBJ1-2; TRBD1 matches 12 bases. The CDR3 end falls 3 residues outside the read, so it is completed with the germline J gene. Germline V gene data show CDR1 as ENHRY and CDR2 as SYGVKD. The CDR3 is 16 amino acids. With 0 bases clipped from V and 4 bases from J, the junction kept 3 bases outside the gene matches.

This clone was observed a handful of times. The observed sequence ends 3 residues before the CDR3 terminus, with the missing tail filled in from the germline J gene. V gene TRBV5-1 combines with J gene TRBJ1-2; the match to TRBD1 covers 7 bases. Per germline, CDR1 SGHRS and CDR2 YFSETQ. The CDR3 loop spans 13 amino acids. The sequenced CDR3 bases are TGCGCCAGCAGCTTGCTAGGGGGCGAAGGC. This sequence encodes CASSLLGGEG. The CDR3, in full, reads CASSLLGGEGYTF. The whole variable domain, filled in from reference TRBV5-1 and TRBJ1-2, reads KAGVTQTPRYLIKTRGQQVTLSCSPISGHRSVSWYQQTPGQGLQFLFEYFSETQRNKGNFPGRFSGRQFSNSRSEMNVSTLELGDSALYLCASSLLGGEGYTFGSGTRLTVV.

Regarding this clone: Read coverage stops 3 residues before the CDR3 terminus; the germline J gene supplies the remainder. The rearrangement uses TRBV5-1 and TRBJ2-3; 7 positions match TRBD2. Germline loops: CDR1 SGHRS, CDR2 YFSETQ. CDR3 size: 15 residues. The CDR3 DNA, read in part, is TGCGCCAGCAGCTTGAGTCCTAGCGGCCAAGAGACG. Its translation: CASSLSPSGQET. The entire CDR3 sequence reads CASSLSPSGQETQYF.

In this sample, this clone turned up many times. The CDR3 end falls 3 residues outside the read, so it is completed with the germline J gene. The genes are TRBV7-8 and TRBJ2-1; D is perhaps TRBD2 (6 bases). V was trimmed by 2 bases and J by 8 bases, leaving 13 bases between them. This CDR3 is 14 amino acids long. Germline CDR1 reads SGHVS; CDR2 reads FQNEAQ. CDR3 sequence: CASSLRLEGDEQFF. CDR3 DNA, as far as it was read: TGTGCCAGCAGCTTAAGACTAGAGGGCGATGAG. Complete variable domain (other parts from reference TRBV7-8 and TRBJ2-1): GAGVSQSPRYKVAKRGQDVALRCDPISGHVSLFWYQQALGQGPEFLTYFQNEAQLDKSGLPSDRFFAERPEGSVSTLKIQRTQQEDSAVYLCASSLRLEGDEQFFGPGTRLTVL.